Sequencing of this TCR beta chain was carried out in a study of blood T cell repertoires in COVID-19. Looking at the study overall: The origin of the acute and convalescent COVID-19 samples was the United States, Italy and Spain.

The CDR3 consists of 14 residues. V gave up 4 bases and J gave up 3 bases; unmatched junction bases: 6. The germline gives CDR1 SNHLY, CDR2 FYNNEI. Authors' analysis steps: Estimation of nucleated cell counts relied on the amplification of reference gene primers. Sequenced by immunoSEQ multiplex PCR; TCRdb stores in-frame clones only, minus some. Clone size and the V and J calls come from that table; the DNA yielded D and trimming. The sample holds some 50,000 clones, about 89% seen once. The gene calls are TRBV2 and TRBJ2-7; TRBD2 matches at 7 bases. The source material was peripheral blood. The source of this sequence is a man between 65 and 79 years old with active COVID-19. The CDR3 here is CASSGGGFGYEQYF. The CDR3 region has the DNA TGTGCCAGCAGTGGGGGGGGGTTCGGCTACGAGCAGTACTTC.